Here is one T cell receptor beta chain with its context. Its antigen is unidentified. The data were taken from a study of CXCR3-negative and CXCR3-positive naive CD8 T cells. Findings and limits, study-wide: A higher hydrophobicity marked the TRB CDR3s of CXCR3-positive naive cells versus CXCR3-negative naive cells. Memory CD8+ cells had much lower diversity, and both naive subsets had comparably high diversity. Partially decreased CXCR3 expression was recorded after cryopreservation, and fresh PBMCs were used in most assays.

5' RACE with UMI labels generated the TRB cDNA libraries. TCRdb re-called the 5' RACE reads; every CDR3 protein appears as one record, without DNA. The sample spans 140,000 to 150,000 distinct CDR3 sequences; the ten largest clones claim under 0.35%. The CDR3 totals 15 residues. CDR1 is SSHAT and CDR2 is FNYEAQ in the germline V gene (reference sequence). CD8+ T cell subsets were each sorted in triplicate, a few hundred thousand cells apiece. The CD45RO-CCR7+CD27+CD95- phenotype denoted naive CD8+ T cells. This receptor was identified in a human donor in good health. Some clones in this sample may be carry-over from other donors' samples. The source material was naive CXCR3+ CD8+ T cells from blood. Subset of the sample: CD45RO-CCR7+CD27+CD95- naive CD8+ T cells expressing CXCR3 (TNR3+). V is TRBV7-7 and J is TRBJ2-1; TCRdb indicates TRBD2, and absent DNA this call remains unverified. The CDR3 spells CASSLGGGAGDEQFF.